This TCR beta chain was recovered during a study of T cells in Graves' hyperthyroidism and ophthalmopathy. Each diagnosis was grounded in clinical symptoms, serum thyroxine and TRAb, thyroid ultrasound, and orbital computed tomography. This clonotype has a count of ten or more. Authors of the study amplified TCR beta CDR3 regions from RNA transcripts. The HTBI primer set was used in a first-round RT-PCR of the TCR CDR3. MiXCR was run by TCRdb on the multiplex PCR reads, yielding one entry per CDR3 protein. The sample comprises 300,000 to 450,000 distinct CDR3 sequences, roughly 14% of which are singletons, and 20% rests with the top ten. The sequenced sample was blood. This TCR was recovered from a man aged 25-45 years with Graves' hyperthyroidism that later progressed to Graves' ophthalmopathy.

This CDR3 is CASSQLDRGKDNSPLHF. CDR3 nucleotides: TGTGCCAGCAGCCAGCTCGACAGGGGGAAAGATAATTCACCCCTCCACTTT. V is TRBV16 and J is TRBJ1-6; 9 bases agree with TRBD1. In germline, CDR1 is KGHSY, CDR2 FQNENV. The CDR3 covers 17 residues. After removal of 3 bases from V and 5 bases from J, the junction contained 8 bases not matched to a gene.